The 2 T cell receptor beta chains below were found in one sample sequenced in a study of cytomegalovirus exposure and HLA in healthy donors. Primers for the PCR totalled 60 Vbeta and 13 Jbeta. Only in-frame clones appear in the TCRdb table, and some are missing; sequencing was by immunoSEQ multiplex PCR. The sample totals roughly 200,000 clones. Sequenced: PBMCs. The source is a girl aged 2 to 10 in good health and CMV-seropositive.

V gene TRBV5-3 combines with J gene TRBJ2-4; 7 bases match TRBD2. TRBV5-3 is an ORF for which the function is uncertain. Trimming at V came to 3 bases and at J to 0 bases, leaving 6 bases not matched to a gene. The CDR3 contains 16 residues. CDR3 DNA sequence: TGTGCCAGAAGCTCCGCTAGCGGCCTAGCCAAAAACATTCAGTACTTC. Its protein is CARSSASGLAKNIQYF.

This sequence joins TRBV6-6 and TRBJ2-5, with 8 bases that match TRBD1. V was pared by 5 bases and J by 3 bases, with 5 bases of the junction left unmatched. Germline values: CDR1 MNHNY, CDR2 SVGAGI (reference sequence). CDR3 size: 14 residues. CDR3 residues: CASSTTDREETQYF. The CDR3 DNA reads TGTGCCAGCAGTACCACGGACAGGGAAGAGACCCAGTACTTC.